Below, 15 T cell receptor beta chains from the same sample are listed, as sequenced in a study of T cells in Graves' hyperthyroidism and ophthalmopathy. Researchers amplified the TCR beta CDR3 regions from RNA transcripts. TCR CDR3 underwent first-round RT-PCR with the HTBI primer set. Using its own MiXCR run on the multiplex PCR reads, TCRdb lists one record per CDR3 protein. The sample records about 350,000 distinct CDR3 sequences, about 14% being singletons. Sequenced material: blood. These receptors were collected from a woman aged 25 to 39 with Graves' hyperthyroidism.

J is TRBJ2-3 and V is TRBV20-1, with a possible D match to TRBD1 (5 bases). Germline CDR1 reads DFQATT; CDR2 reads SNEGSKA (reference sequence). V was clipped by 3 bases and J by 2 bases, with 12 bases between them. The length of the CDR3 is 14 residues. CDR3 DNA: TGCAGTGCTAGTGGGCAGGACAACACAGATACGCAGTATTTT. Residues: CSASGQDNTDTQYF.

CDR3 in amino acids: CASSSSGDEQFF. The CDR3 DNA sequence: TGTGCCAGCAGCTCCTCAGGGGACGAGCAGTTCTTC. The chain is built from TRBV7-2 and TRBJ2-1; D is perhaps TRBD1 (6 bases). The V end lost 4 bases, the J end lost 10 bases, and 11 bases lay between the germline ends. From germline, CDR1 is SGHTA and CDR2 FQGNSA. This CDR3 region has 12 residues. The full variable domain, with the rest looked up from reference TRBV7-2 and TRBJ2-1, is GAGVSQSPSNKVTEKGKDVELRCDPISGHTALYWYRQSLGQGLEFLIYFQGNSAPDKSGLPSDRFSAERTGGSVSTLTIQRTQQEDSAVYLCASSSSGDEQFFGPGTRLTVL.

This clonotype was seen repeatedly, ten times or more. This sequence joins TRBV27 and TRBJ2-4, with 7 positions matching TRBD1. Germline V gene lookup returns CDR1 MNHEY and CDR2 SMNVEV (reference sequence). V shed 5 bases, J shed 0 bases, and the junction held 4 bases outside the gene matches. CDR3 length: 15 amino acids. CDR3 residues: CASSPTGLAKNIQYF. Here the CDR3 DNA reads TGTGCCAGCAGTCCGACAGGGCTAGCCAAAAACATTCAGTACTTC.

This clonotype was seen many times. The chain recombines TRBV28 with TRBJ2-1; no clear D. The CDR3 is 12 residues long. Germline CDR1 MDHEN, CDR2 SYDVKM. V lost 0 bases and J 9 bases, leaving 6 bases between the germline ends. The CDR3 region has the DNA TGTGCCAGCAGTTTATGGAACAGTGAGCAGTTCTTC. Encoded protein: CASSLWNSEQFF.

This clonotype was detected only a few times. The rearrangement joins TRBV6-4 to TRBJ2-1, with D unclear. The CDR3 spans 15 residues. V was shortened by 3 bases and J by 0 bases, with 9 bases between the two germline ends. Germline V gene lookup returns CDR1 MRHNA and CDR2 SNTAGT. CDR3 nucleotide sequence: TGTGCCAGCAGTGAGCAGCGTGGCTCCTACAATGAGCAGTTCTTC. Protein sequence: CASSEQRGSYNEQFF.

This clonotype was counted a few times. This chain links TRBV20-1 with TRBJ2-7; 7 bases are shared with TRBD1. Trimming took 3 bases from V and 5 from J; bases not matched to a gene: 10. This CDR3 has 14 amino acids. CDR1 DFQATT and CDR2 SNEGSKA come from the germline V gene (reference sequence). CDR3 DNA: TGCAGTGCTAGCCCCTCTCTAGACAGGGACGAGCAGTACTTC. Amino acids: CSASPSLDRDEQYF.

At least ten counts were recorded for this clonotype. The chain has TRBV28 and TRBJ1-1, with 7 bases lining up with TRBD1. V gave up 6 bases and J gave up 2 bases; unmatched junction bases: 6. This CDR3 is 14 amino acids long. Germline V CDR1 and CDR2: MDHEN, SYDVKM. The CDR3 DNA reads TGTGCCAGCAGCCGACAGGGATTAAACACTGAAGCTTTCTTT. Encoded protein: CASSRQGLNTEAFF.

In its sample, this clonotype was seen many times. V gene TRBV20-1 combines with J gene TRBJ2-5, with D maybe TRBD2 (5 bases). Germline V CDR1 and CDR2: DFQATT, SNEGSKA (reference sequence). This CDR3 has 13 amino acids. The V end lost 5 bases, the J end lost 5 bases, and 15 bases lay between the germline ends. CDR3 amino acids: CSAPLREEETQYF. Written as DNA, the CDR3 is TGCAGTGCTCCCCTGAGGGAAGAGGAGACCCAGTACTTC.

This clonotype was seen repeatedly, ten times or more. The genes are TRBV7-8 and TRBJ2-3; D perhaps matches TRBD1 (6 bases). V lost 4 bases to trimming and J lost 0 bases, with 8 bases between them. CDR1 is SGHVS, CDR2 FQNEAQ, per germline. The CDR3 extends over 14 amino acids. The CDR3, as DNA: TGTGCCAGCAGCTGGGGACAAAGCACAGATACGCAGTATTTT. Its protein product is CASSWGQSTDTQYF.

This clonotype was detected many times. V gene TRBV5-1 combines with J gene TRBJ1-1; D remains ambiguous. V gave up 6 bases and J gave up 2 bases, with 11 bases separating them. Looked up from germline, CDR1 is SGHRS and CDR2 is YFSETQ. The CDR3 runs to 13 residues. As DNA, the CDR3 is TGCGCCAGCAAGGACGGCAGCAACACTGAAGCTTTCTTT. It yields the protein CASKDGSNTEAFF.

This clonotype was recorded many times. V and J are TRBV29-1 and TRBJ1-5; 7 nucleotides match TRBD1. The ends lost 5 bases at V and 2 bases at J; junction bases unmatched: 3. Germline V CDR1 and CDR2: SQVTM, ANQGSEA. CDR3 length: 13 amino acids. The CDR3 bases are TGCAGCGTTTCCGGGACAGGCAATCAGCCCCAGCATTTT. Protein product: CSVSGTGNQPQHF.

Ten or more counts support this clonotype. This chain links TRBV7-8 with TRBJ2-1; 8 bases fit TRBD2. The CDR3 loop spans 15 amino acids. Germline V gene lookup returns CDR1 SGHVS and CDR2 FQNEAQ. The junction had 2 bases not matched to a gene; V was cut back by 4 bases and J by 0 bases. CDR3 nucleotides: TGTGCCAGCAGCTCCGGGGGGGGCTCCTACAATGAGCAGTTCTTC. It specifies CASSSGGGSYNEQFF.

This clonotype appeared a few times. This chain joins TRBV6-1 and TRBJ1-3, with D uncertain. V was cut by 8 bases and J by 4 bases, with 18 bases left in between. The germline CDR1 and CDR2 sequences are MNHNS and SASEGT. The CDR3 totals 15 residues. The CDR3 DNA is TGTGCCAGCTCTCCCACTGGGAACCTGGGAAACACCATATATTTT. Encoded protein: CASSPTGNLGNTIYF.

This clonotype was seen a handful of times. CDR3 nucleotides: TGCAGTGCGAGACTAGCCCAAGAGACCCAGTACTTC. Amino acids: CSARLAQETQYF. The chain links TRBV20-1 to TRBJ2-5; TRBD2 matches at 7 bases. From germline, CDR1 is DFQATT and CDR2 SNEGSKA (reference sequence). Germline trimming cut 6 bases from V and 1 base from J; bases unmatched to any gene: 2. The length of the CDR3 is 12 residues.

Points on this clonotype: A much more abundant neighbour one base away suggests this may be a read error. The V gene is TRBV6-1, the J gene TRBJ2-3; TRBD2 matches 12 bases. Germline V gene sequence: CDR1 MNHNS, CDR2 SASEGT. The CDR3 extends over 15 amino acids. This CDR3 reads CVSRQLAGGGDTQYF. CDR3 nucleotides: TGTGTCAGCAGACAGCTAGCGGGAGGGGGGGATACGCAGTATTTT.